A single sample gave rise to the 32 T cell receptor beta chains below, sequenced in a study of blood T cell repertoires in COVID-19. Using immunoSEQ multiplex PCR, the repertoire was profiled, and TCRdb retains in-frame clones only, with some absent. The data show 140,000 to 150,000 clones, about 90% seen once. Sequenced input: PBMCs or T cells enriched from blood (not recorded which). The receptors derive from a man aged 60 to 75 who had recovered from COVID-19.

This sequence joins TRBV12-3 or TRBV12-4 and TRBJ2-1; D perhaps matches TRBD2 (6 bases). The V gene lost 2 bases and the J gene lost 13 bases, with 9 bases spanning the gap. The CDR3 runs to 11 residues. The CDR3 protein is CASSLRREQFF. DNA of the CDR3: TGTGCCAGCAGTTTACGGCGGGAACAGTTCTTC.

The chain joins TRBV5-1 to TRBJ2-5; no firm D call. The V end lost 5 bases, the J end lost 5 bases, and 10 bases lay between the germline ends. This CDR3 contains 12 residues. Germline CDR1 reads SGHRS; CDR2 reads YFSETQ. The CDR3 DNA reads TGCGCCAGCAGTTTAGTGCTGGAGACCCAGTACTTC. This translates into CASSLVLETQYF.

The chain has TRBV18 and TRBJ2-7; 7 bases line up with TRBD1. V shed 2 bases and J 7 bases; nucleotides not matched to a gene: 8. Germline CDR1 KGHSH, CDR2 LQKENI. This CDR3 spans 14 amino acids. The CDR3 DNA follows: TGTGCCAGCTCACCAGTGACAGGGTCTACGGAGCAGTACTTC. Protein: CASSPVTGSTEQYF.

The chain recombines TRBV7-8 with TRBJ1-5; 9 positions match TRBD1. CDR1 and CDR2 from the germline V gene are SGHVS and FQNEAQ. J gave up 4 bases and V 5 bases, and 6 bases lay outside the gene matches. This CDR3 has 15 residues. DNA of the CDR3: TGTGCCAGCAGCCCCGGGACAGGGAAAAATCAGCCCCAGCATTTT. Residues: CASSPGTGKNQPQHF.

V gene TRBV11-2 combines with J gene TRBJ1-5; no clear D gene. This CDR3 has 13 residues. With 5 bases removed from V and 7 bases from J, the gap between germline ends came to 12 bases. Germline-derived CDR1 and CDR2 are SGHAT and FQNNGV. The CDR3 DNA reads TGTGCCAGCAGCCCCCGGCGGAACCAGCCCCAGCATTTT. This gives the protein CASSPRRNQPQHF.

V and J are TRBV25-1 and TRBJ2-5, with TRBD2 as a possible D gene (5 bases). Germline V lookup: CDR1 MGHDK, CDR2 SYGVNS. This CDR3 is built from 13 residues. V shed 3 bases and J shed 5 bases, with 10 bases lying between them. CDR3 bases: TGTGCCAGCAGTGAGGCGGTAGCGGAGACCCAGTACTTC. It specifies CASSEAVAETQYF.

The chain recombines TRBV7-3 with TRBJ1-1; TRBD1 is a possible D gene (6 bases). From germline, CDR1 is SGHTA and CDR2 FQGTGA. V lost 2 bases, J lost 4 bases, and 11 bases lay in between. CDR3 size: 14 residues. The chain's CDR3 is CASSLDRTSTEAFF. CDR3 DNA sequence: TGTGCCAGCAGCTTAGACAGGACCTCCACTGAAGCTTTCTTT. The full variable domain, rest sourced from reference TRBV7-3 and TRBJ1-1, is GAGVSQTPSNKVTEKGKYVELRCDPISGHTALYWYRQSLGQGPEFLIYFQGTGAADDSGLPNDRFFAVRPEGSVSTLKIQRTERGDSAVYLCASSLDRTSTEAFFGQGTRLTVV.

V usage is TRBV2 and J usage is TRBJ2-5; possible D gene TRBD1, 5 bases. The ends were cut back, 6 bases at V and 5 bases at J, with 19 bases in the middle. Germline V gene sequence: CDR1 SNHLY, CDR2 FYNNEI. The CDR3 is 15 amino acids. DNA for the CDR3: TGTGCCAGCAGGGCCCCGGAGCCGAACAGGGAGACCCAGTACTTC. Translation gives CASRAPEPNRETQYF. Full variable domain (missing parts from reference TRBV2 and TRBJ2-5): EPEVTQTPSHQVTQMGQEVILRCVPISNHLYFYWYRQILGQKVEFLVSFYNNEISEKSEIFDDQFSVERPDGSNFTLKIRSTKLEDSAMYFCASRAPEPNRETQYFGPGTRLLVL.

The chain carries TRBV2 and TRBJ2-7; tentatively, D is TRBD1 (6 bases). The CDR3 sequence is 14 residues long. Trimming pared 1 base from V and 4 bases from J, leaving 11 bases between. Germline-derived CDR1 and CDR2 are SNHLY and FYNNEI. This chain's CDR3 is CASSEEGGWYEQYF. In DNA form, the CDR3 reads TGTGCCAGCAGTGAAGAAGGGGGTTGGTACGAGCAGTACTTC.

The J gene is TRBJ2-6, the V gene TRBV19; no definite D call. Trimming shortened V by 7 bases and J by 1 base, and 11 bases separated the two germline ends. CDR3 length: 15 amino acids. Germline lookup yields CDR1 LNHDA and CDR2 SQIVND (reference sequence). CDR3: CASTRQTSGANVLTF. DNA of the CDR3: TGTGCCAGTACTCGGCAGACATCTGGGGCCAACGTCCTGACTTTC.

The table lists this clone with a count of one. The V call is TRBV6-5, the J call TRBJ2-7, with 11 bases aligning to TRBD1. Trimming took 6 bases from V and 3 from J; bases not matched to a gene: 4. Germline V gene lookup returns CDR1 MNHEY and CDR2 SVGAGI. The CDR3 is 14 amino acids. The CDR3 region is CASSRGTGGYEQYF. DNA of the CDR3: TGTGCCAGCAGCCGCGGGACAGGGGGCTACGAGCAGTACTTC.

This chain links TRBV2 with TRBJ2-5, with TRBD1 matching over 7 bases. CDR1 is SNHLY and CDR2 is FYNNEI in the germline V gene. The CDR3 runs 13 residues. The V gene end was trimmed by 11 bases and the J gene end by 5 bases; junction bases not matched to a gene: 11. CDR3 sequence reads: CAQRSGGQETQYF. Written as DNA, the CDR3 is TGTGCCCAACGAAGTGGGGGACAGGAGACCCAGTACTTC. Supplemented by reference TRBV2 and TRBJ2-5, the full variable domain reads EPEVTQTPSHQVTQMGQEVILRCVPISNHLYFYWYRQILGQKVEFLVSFYNNEISEKSEIFDDQFSVERPDGSNFTLKIRSTKLEDSAMYFCAQRSGGQETQYFGPGTRLLVL.

The chain joins TRBV7-9 to TRBJ2-3; 7 bases agree with TRBD2. The germline CDR1 and CDR2 sequences are SEHNR and FQNEAQ (reference sequence). The junction had 6 bases not matched to a gene; V was cut back by 1 base and J by 2 bases. This CDR3 is built from 16 residues. The CDR3 DNA follows: TGTGCCAGCAGCTTAGGTCTAGCGGACATCACAGATACGCAGTATTTT. It yields the protein CASSLGLADITDTQYF.

A few counts support this clone. This chain links TRBV19 with TRBJ2-6, with no clear D. CDR3 length equals 13 residues. The V and J ends lost 5 bases and 4 bases respectively, with 6 bases between them. Germline V gene data show CDR1 as LNHDA and CDR2 as SQIVND (reference sequence). The CDR3 protein is CASSPGGANVLTF. In DNA form, the CDR3 reads TGTGCCAGTAGTCCCGGGGGGGCCAACGTCCTGACTTTC. Supplemented by reference TRBV19 and TRBJ2-6, the full variable domain reads DGGITQSPKYLFRKEGQNVTLSCEQNLNHDAMYWYRQDPGQGLRLIYYSQIVNDFQKGDIAEGYSVSREKKESFPLTVTSAQKNPTAFYLCASSPGGANVLTFGAGSRLTVL.

This clone was seen only a few times. The chain employs TRBV29-1 and TRBJ2-3; 13 bases match TRBD2. Germline V CDR1 and CDR2: SQVTM, ANQGSEA. The CDR3 has 16 amino acids. V lost 7 bases to trimming and J lost 1 base; unmatched junction nucleotides: 8. Written as DNA, the CDR3 is TGCAGCGCTGCCGGGACTAGCGGGGAACGCACAGATACGCAGTATTTT. Translated, it gives CSAAGTSGERTDTQYF.

The chain links TRBV6-2 or TRBV6-3 to TRBJ1-3; D ambiguous. V dropped 4 bases and J dropped 3 bases, with 10 bases sitting between them. CDR3 length equals 14 residues. The germline V gene has CDR1 MNHEY and CDR2 SVGEGT. CDR3 in DNA: TGTGCCAGCAGTTTATACAGACGTGGAAACACCATATATTTT. Translated, it gives CASSLYRRGNTIYF.

The V call is TRBV3-1 (or the pseudogene TRBV3-2), the J call TRBJ2-1; D remains unclear. CDR3 length equals 16 residues. V lost 3 bases to trimming and J lost 0 bases, with 12 bases between them. Germline CDR1 is LGHDT and CDR2 is YNNKEL (reference sequence). The CDR3 region is CASSQKTGSSYNEQFF. CDR3 bases: TGTGCCAGCAGCCAGAAGACGGGTAGCTCCTACAATGAGCAGTTCTTC.

The chain links TRBV15 to TRBJ1-4; TRBD1 matches at 10 bases. J lost 5 bases, V lost 3 bases, and 3 bases had no gene match. CDR1 and CDR2 (germline): LNHNV, YYDKDF (reference sequence). The CDR3 covers 15 residues. The CDR3 DNA reads TGTGCCACCAGCAGCCGGACAGGGGGAAATGAAAAACTGTTTTTT. Residues: CATSSRTGGNEKLFF.

The chain joins TRBV10-2 to TRBJ1-5, with unresolved D. Germline V gene lookup returns CDR1 WSHSY and CDR2 SAAADI. V lost 3 bases and J 1 base, leaving 7 bases between the germline ends. The CDR3 spans 14 residues. CDR3: CASSDPNSNQPQHF. As DNA, the CDR3 is TGCGCCAGCAGTGATCCTAACAGCAATCAGCCCCAGCATTTT.

V is TRBV7-2 and J is TRBJ1-1; 10 bases fit TRBD1. Germline V CDR1 and CDR2: SGHTA, FQGNSA. The CDR3 consists of 16 residues. V dropped 5 bases and J dropped 1; count of bases not matched to a gene: 7. CDR3 residues: CASSVRQGAKNTEAFF. CDR3 in DNA: TGTGCCAGCAGCGTCCGACAGGGGGCTAAGAACACTGAAGCTTTCTTT. Full variable domain (missing parts from reference TRBV7-2 and TRBJ1-1): GAGVSQSPSNKVTEKGKDVELRCDPISGHTALYWYRQSLGQGLEFLIYFQGNSAPDKSGLPSDRFSAERTGGSVSTLTIQRTQQEDSAVYLCASSVRQGAKNTEAFFGQGTRLTVV.

This chain connects TRBV19 to TRBJ1-5; D is unresolved. CDR1 and CDR2 (germline): LNHDA, SQIVND (reference sequence). The CDR3 covers 12 residues. Trimming removed 7 bases at V and 3 bases at J, with 7 bases between. CDR3 bases: TGTGCCAGTACCCGGTTCAATCAGCCCCAGCATTTT. It translates to CASTRFNQPQHF.

The chain has TRBV19 and TRBJ1-2; 8 bases match TRBD1. After removal of 8 bases from V and 7 bases from J, the junction contained 9 bases not matched to a gene. From germline, CDR1 is LNHDA and CDR2 SQIVND (reference sequence). The CDR3 is 13 amino acids. CDR3 protein: CASGGTGETGYTF. CDR3 bases: TGTGCCAGTGGGGGGACAGGAGAAACTGGCTACACCTTC.

This rearrangement joins TRBV25-1 to TRBJ1-6; 8 nucleotides agree with TRBD1. The CDR3 is 12 amino acids. Germline CDR1 and CDR2: MGHDK and SYGVNS. V lost 6 bases and J lost 10; bases outside the gene matches: 2. CDR3 residues: CASRGTGSPLHF. In DNA, the CDR3 is TGTGCCAGCAGAGGGACAGGATCACCCCTCCACTTT. Looking up the rest from reference TRBV25-1 and TRBJ1-6 gives the full variable domain: EADIYQTPRYLVIGTGKKITLECSQTMGHDKMYWYQQDPGMELHLIHYSYGVNSTEKGDLSSESTVSRIRTEHFPLTLESARPSHTSQYLCASRGTGSPLHFGNGTRLTVT.

This chain joins TRBV30 and TRBJ2-7; 12 bases match TRBD2. Germline CDR1 and CDR2: GTSNPN and SVGIG (reference sequence). The CDR3 contains 15 residues. The ends lost 1 base at V and 5 bases at J; junction bases unmatched: 6. CDR3 coding DNA: TGTGCCTGGAGTGCTACACTAGCGGGAGGTCACGAGCAGTACTTC. This encodes CAWSATLAGGHEQYF.

This chain connects TRBV16 to TRBJ1-2; 8 nucleotides agree with TRBD1. Per the germline V gene, CDR1 is KGHSY and CDR2 is FQNENV. With V trimmed by 4 bases and J by 4 bases, 8 bases remained unmatched. The CDR3 is made up of 15 amino acids. DNA for the CDR3: TGTGCCAGCAGCCTGGGACAGGAACCGATCTATGGCTACACCTTC. This sequence encodes CASSLGQEPIYGYTF.

This chain uses TRBV28 with TRBJ1-2; D possibly corresponds to TRBD1 (5 bases). V dropped 3 bases and J dropped 3 bases, with 11 bases sitting between them. The CDR3 totals 14 residues. CDR1 is MDHEN and CDR2 is SYDVKM in the germline V gene. This CDR3 is CASSFSRADYGYTF. DNA for the CDR3: TGTGCCAGCAGTTTCAGCAGGGCCGACTATGGCTACACCTTC.

This rearrangement joins TRBV3-1 (or the pseudogene TRBV3-2) to TRBJ2-1; 11 bases are shared with TRBD2. With V trimmed by 2 bases and J by 1 base, 4 bases remained unmatched. CDR1 and CDR2 from the germline V gene are LGHDT and YNNKEL (reference sequence). The CDR3 is made up of 17 amino acids. The CDR3 DNA follows: TGTGCCAGCAGCCAAATAGCGGGGGGGCGGTCCTACAATGAGCAGTTCTTC. Protein sequence: CASSQIAGGRSYNEQFF.

The rearrangement links TRBV23-1 to TRBJ2-3; weak D call: TRBD2 (5 bases). TRBV23-1 is known as an ORF, though its function is uncertain. Trimming took 7 bases from V and 1 from J, leaving 18 bases between them. The CDR3 length is 16 residues. The CDR3: CASKGSQTRGTDTQYF. CDR3 sequence (DNA): TGCGCCAGCAAGGGAAGCCAAACTAGGGGCACAGATACGCAGTATTTT.

This clone was seen once. This sequence joins TRBV30 and TRBJ1-2; 7 bases are shared with TRBD1. V lost 0 bases, J lost 7 bases, and 5 bases stayed unmatched. The germline V gene has CDR1 GTSNPN and CDR2 SVGIG (reference sequence). CDR3 length equals 13 residues. CDR3 in DNA: TGTGCCTGGAGTGTATTGGCAGGGGGTGGCTACACCTTC. It translates to CAWSVLAGGGYTF.

The chain combines TRBV10-3 with TRBJ2-7; TRBD2 might be the D (6 bases). V dropped 4 bases and J dropped 3 bases, with 10 bases sitting between them. This CDR3 is 13 amino acids long. Germline V gene data show CDR1 as ENHRY and CDR2 as SYGVKD. CDR3 sequence (DNA): TGTGCCATCAGTGCCGGGACTGGCTACGAGCAGTACTTC. Translating it yields CAISAGTGYEQYF.

In this sample, this clone turned up once. The chain uses TRBV5-3 and TRBJ2-3, with a weak D call TRBD2 (6 bases). TRBV5-3 is an open reading frame whose function is uncertain. The CDR3 is 16 residues long. V was clipped by 8 bases and J by 2 bases, with 21 bases between them. The CDR3 is CASTPGEGPLTDTQYF. CDR3 nucleotides: TGTGCCAGCACACCGGGAGAAGGGCCCCTCACAGATACGCAGTATTTT.

The rearrangement uses TRBV18 and TRBJ1-5; TRBD1 matches 9 bases. Germline trimming cut 8 bases from V and 5 bases from J; bases unmatched to any gene: 10. In germline, CDR1 is KGHSH, CDR2 LQKENI. The CDR3 runs to 15 residues. The CDR3 reads CASQAGQGAHQPQHF. For the CDR3, the DNA is TGTGCCAGCCAGGCGGGACAGGGAGCGCATCAGCCCCAGCATTTT.